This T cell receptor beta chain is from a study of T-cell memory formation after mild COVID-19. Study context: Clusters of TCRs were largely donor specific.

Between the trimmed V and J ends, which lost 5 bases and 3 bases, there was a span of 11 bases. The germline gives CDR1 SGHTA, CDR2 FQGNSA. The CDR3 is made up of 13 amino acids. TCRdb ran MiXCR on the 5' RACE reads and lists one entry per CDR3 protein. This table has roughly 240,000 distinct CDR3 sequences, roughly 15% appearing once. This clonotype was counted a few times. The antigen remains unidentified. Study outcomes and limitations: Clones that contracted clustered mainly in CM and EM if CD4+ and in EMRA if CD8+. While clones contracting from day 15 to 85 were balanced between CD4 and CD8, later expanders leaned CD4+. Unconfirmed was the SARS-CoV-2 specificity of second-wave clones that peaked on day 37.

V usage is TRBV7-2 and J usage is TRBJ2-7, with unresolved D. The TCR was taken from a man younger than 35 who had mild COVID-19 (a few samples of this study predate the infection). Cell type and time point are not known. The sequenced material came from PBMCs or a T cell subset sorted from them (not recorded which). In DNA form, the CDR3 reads TGTGCCAGCAGCCCCGGGCCTTACTACGAGCAGTACTTC. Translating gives CASSPGPYYEQYF. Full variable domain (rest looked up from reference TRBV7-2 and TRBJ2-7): GAGVSQSPSNKVTEKGKDVELRCDPISGHTALYWYRQSLGQGLEFLIYFQGNSAPDKSGLPSDRFSAERTGGSVSTLTIQRTQQEDSAVYLCASSPGPYYEQYFGPGTRLTVT.